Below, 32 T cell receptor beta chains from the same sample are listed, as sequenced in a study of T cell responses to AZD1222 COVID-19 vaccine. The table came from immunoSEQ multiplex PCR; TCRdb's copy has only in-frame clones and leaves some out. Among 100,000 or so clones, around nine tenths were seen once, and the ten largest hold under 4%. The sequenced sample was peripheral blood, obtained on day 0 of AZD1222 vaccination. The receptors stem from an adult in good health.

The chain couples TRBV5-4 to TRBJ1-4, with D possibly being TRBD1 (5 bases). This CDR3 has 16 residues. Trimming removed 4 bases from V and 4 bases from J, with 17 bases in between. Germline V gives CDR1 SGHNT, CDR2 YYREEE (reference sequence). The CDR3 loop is CASSKRGTGVNEKLFF. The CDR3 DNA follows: TGTGCCAGCAGCAAAAGAGGAACGGGGGTTAATGAAAAACTGTTTTTT.

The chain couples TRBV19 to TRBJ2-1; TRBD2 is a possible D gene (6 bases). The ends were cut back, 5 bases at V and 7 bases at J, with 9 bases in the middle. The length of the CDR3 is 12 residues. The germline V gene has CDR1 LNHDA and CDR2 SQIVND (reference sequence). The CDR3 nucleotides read TGTGCCAGTAGTCCAGGGAGGAATGAGCAGTTCTTC. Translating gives CASSPGRNEQFF.

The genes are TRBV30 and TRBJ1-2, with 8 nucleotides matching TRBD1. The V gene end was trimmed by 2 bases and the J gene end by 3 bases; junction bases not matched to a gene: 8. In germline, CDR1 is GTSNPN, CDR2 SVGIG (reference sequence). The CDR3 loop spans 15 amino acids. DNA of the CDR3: TGTGCCTGGAGTAAATCCCAGGGGGCCTACTATGGCTACACCTTC. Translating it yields CAWSKSQGAYYGYTF.

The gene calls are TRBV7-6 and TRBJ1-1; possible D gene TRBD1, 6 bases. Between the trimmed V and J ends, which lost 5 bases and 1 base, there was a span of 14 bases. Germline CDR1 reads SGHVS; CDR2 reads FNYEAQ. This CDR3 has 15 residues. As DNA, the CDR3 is TGTGCCAGCAGCCCATGGGGGGCTACGAACACTGAAGCTTTCTTT. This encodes CASSPWGATNTEAFF.

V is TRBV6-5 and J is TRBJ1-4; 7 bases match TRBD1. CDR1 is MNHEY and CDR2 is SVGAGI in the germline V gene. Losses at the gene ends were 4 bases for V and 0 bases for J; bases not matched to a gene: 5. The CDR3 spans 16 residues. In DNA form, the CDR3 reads TGTGCCAGCAGTTTGGGACAGTTTTCAACTAATGAAAAACTGTTTTTT. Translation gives CASSLGQFSTNEKLFF.

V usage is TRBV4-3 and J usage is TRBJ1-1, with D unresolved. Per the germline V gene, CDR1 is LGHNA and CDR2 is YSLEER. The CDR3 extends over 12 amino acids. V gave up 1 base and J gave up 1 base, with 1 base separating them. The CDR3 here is CASSQGNTEAFF. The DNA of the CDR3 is TGCGCCAGCAGCCAAGGGAACACTGAAGCTTTCTTT.

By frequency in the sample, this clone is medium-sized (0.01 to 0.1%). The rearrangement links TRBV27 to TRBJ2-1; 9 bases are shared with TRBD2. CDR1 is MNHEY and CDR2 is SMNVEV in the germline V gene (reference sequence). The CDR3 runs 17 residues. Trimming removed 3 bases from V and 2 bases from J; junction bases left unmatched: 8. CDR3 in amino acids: CASSFFGGGGPYNEQFF. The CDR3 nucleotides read TGTGCCAGCAGTTTTTTTGGCGGGGGGGGCCCCTACAATGAGCAGTTCTTC.

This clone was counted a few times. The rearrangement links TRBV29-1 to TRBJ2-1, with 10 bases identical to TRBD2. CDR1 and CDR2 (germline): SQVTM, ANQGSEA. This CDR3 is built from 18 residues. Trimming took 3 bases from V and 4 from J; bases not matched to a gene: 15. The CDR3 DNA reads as TGCAGCGTTGACGGTAGCGGGGGGCCCTCACCCCGATACAATGAGCAGTTCTTC. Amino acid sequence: CSVDGSGGPSPRYNEQFF.

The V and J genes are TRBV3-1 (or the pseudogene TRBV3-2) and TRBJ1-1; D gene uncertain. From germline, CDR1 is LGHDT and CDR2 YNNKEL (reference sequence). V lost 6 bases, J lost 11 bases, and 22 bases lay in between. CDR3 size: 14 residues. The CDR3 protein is CASSRKPGRVGAFF. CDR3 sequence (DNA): TGTGCCAGCAGTCGAAAGCCCGGTAGGGTCGGGGCTTTCTTT.

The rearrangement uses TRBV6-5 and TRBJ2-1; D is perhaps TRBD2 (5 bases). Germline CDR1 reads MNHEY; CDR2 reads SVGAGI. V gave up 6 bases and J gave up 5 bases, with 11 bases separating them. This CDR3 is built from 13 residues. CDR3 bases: TGTGCCAGCAGATTAAGCGGAAACAATGAGCAGTTCTTC. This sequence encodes CASRLSGNNEQFF.

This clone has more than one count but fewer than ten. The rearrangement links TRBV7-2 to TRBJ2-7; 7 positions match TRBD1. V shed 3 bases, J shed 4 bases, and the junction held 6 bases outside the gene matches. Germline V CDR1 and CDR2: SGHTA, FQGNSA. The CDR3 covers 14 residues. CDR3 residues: CASSLLGQIYEQYF. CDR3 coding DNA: TGTGCCAGCAGCTTGCTGGGACAGATTTACGAGCAGTACTTC.

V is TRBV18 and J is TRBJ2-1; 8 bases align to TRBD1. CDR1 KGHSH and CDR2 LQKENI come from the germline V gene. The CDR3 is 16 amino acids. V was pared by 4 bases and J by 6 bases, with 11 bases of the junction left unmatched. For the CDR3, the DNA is TGTGCCAGCTCACTGGGGGTAGGGACAGGCTCCAATGAGCAGTTCTTC. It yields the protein CASSLGVGTGSNEQFF. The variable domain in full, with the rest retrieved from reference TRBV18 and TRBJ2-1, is NAGVMQNPRHLVRRRGQEARLRCSPMKGHSHVYWYRQLPEEGLKFMVYLQKENIIDESGMPKERFSAEFPKEGPSILRIQQVVRGDSAAYFCASSLGVGTGSNEQFFGPGTRLTVL.

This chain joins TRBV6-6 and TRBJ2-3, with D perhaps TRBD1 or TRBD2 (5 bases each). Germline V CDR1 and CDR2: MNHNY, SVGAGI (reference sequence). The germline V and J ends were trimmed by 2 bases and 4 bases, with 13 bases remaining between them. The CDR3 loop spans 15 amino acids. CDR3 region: CASSYPARGADTQYF. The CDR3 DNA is TGTGCCAGCAGTTACCCTGCCCGGGGCGCAGATACGCAGTATTTT.

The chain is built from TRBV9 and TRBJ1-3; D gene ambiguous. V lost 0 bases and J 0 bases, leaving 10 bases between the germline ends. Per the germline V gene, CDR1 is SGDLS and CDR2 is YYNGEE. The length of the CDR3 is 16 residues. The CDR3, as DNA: TGTGCCAGCAGCGTAGCGGTGGGTAACTCTGGAAACACCATATATTTT. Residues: CASSVAVGNSGNTIYF. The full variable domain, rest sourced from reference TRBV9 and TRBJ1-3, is DSGVTQTPKHLITATGQRVTLRCSPRSGDLSVYWYQQSLDQGLQFLIQYYNGEERAKGNILERFSAQQFPDLHSELNLSSLELGDSALYFCASSVAVGNSGNTIYFGEGSWLTVV.

CDR3 nucleotides: TGTGCCAGCAGTTACTCCGGGACAGCTAACTATGGCTACACCTTC. Its translation is CASSYSGTANYGYTF. V and J are TRBV6-2 or TRBV6-3 and TRBJ1-2, with 7 bases aligning to TRBD1. V was clipped by 0 bases and J by 0 bases; unmatched bases: 1. Germline values: CDR1 MNHEY, CDR2 SVGEGT. The CDR3 has 15 amino acids.

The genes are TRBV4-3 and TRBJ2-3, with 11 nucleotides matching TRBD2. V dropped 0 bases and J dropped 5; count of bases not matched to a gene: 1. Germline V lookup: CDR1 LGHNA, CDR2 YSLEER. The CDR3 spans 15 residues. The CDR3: CASSQDSGGEDTQYF. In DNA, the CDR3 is TGCGCCAGCAGCCAAGATAGCGGGGGGGAAGATACGCAGTATTTT.

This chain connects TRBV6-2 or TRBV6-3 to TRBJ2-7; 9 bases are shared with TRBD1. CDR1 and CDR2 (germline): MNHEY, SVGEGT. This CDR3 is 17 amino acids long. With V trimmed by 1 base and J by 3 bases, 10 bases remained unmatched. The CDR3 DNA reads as TGTGCCAGCAGTTACTGGACAGGGGCTGGGGGCTTCTACGAGCAGTACTTC. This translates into CASSYWTGAGGFYEQYF.

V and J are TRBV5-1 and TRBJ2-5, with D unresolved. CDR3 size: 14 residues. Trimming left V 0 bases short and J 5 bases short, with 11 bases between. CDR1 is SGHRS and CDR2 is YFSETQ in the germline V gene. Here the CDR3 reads CASSLGAAVETQYF. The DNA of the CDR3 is TGCGCCAGCAGCTTGGGTGCCGCGGTCGAGACCCAGTACTTC.

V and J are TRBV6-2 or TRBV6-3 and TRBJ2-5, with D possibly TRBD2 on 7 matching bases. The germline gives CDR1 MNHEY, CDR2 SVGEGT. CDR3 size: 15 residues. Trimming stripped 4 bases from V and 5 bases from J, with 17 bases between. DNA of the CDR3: TGTGCCAGCAGTTGGGGGGGGAGGGGGAGTGAGACCCAGTACTTC. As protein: CASSWGGRGSETQYF.

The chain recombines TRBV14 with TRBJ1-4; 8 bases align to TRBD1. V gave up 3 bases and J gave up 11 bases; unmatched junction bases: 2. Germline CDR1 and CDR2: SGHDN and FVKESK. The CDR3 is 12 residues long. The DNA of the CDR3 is TGTGCCAGCAGCCATGGACAGGGCAAACTGTTTTTT. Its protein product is CASSHGQGKLFF. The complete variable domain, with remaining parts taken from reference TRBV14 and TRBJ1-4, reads EAGVTQFPSHSVIEKGQTVTLRCDPISGHDNLYWYRRVMGKEIKFLLHFVKESKQDESGMPNNRFLAERTGGTYSTLKVQPAELEDSGVYFCASSHGQGKLFFGSGTQLSVL.

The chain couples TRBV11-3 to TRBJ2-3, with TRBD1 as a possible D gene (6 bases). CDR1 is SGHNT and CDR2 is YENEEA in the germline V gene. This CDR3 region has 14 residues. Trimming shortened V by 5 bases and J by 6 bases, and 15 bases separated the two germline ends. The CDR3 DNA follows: TGTGCCAGCAGCCGGACAGCGAACACGGATACGCAGTATTTT. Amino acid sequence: CASSRTANTDTQYF.

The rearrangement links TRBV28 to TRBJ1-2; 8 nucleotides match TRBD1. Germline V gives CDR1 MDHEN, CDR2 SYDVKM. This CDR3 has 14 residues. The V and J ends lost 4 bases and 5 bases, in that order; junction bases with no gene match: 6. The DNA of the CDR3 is TGTGCCAGCAGTTCAGGGGGCGGGGGATATGGCTACACCTTC. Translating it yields CASSSGGGGYGYTF.

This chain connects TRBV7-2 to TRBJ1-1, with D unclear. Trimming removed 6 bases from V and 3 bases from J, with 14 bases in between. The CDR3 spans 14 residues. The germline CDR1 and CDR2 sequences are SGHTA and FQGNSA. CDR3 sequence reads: CASRKGVGYTEAFF. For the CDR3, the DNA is TGTGCCAGCAGGAAGGGAGTGGGGTACACTGAAGCTTTCTTT.

DNA for the CDR3: TGTGCCAGCAGTTACAAAGCGGGACAGGCCTACAATGAGCAGTTCTTC. Residues: CASSYKAGQAYNEQFF. The rearrangement uses TRBV6-2 or TRBV6-3 and TRBJ2-1; maybe TRBD1 (8 bases). Germline lookup yields CDR1 MNHEY and CDR2 SVGEGT. The CDR3 contains 16 residues. V gave up 2 bases and J gave up 2 bases, with 13 bases separating them.

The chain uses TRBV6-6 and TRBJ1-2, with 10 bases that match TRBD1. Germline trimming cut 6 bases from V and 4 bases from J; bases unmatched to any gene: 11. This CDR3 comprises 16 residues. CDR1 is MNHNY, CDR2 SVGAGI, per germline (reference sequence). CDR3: CASSPGTGDYGYGYTF. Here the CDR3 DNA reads TGTGCCAGCAGCCCCGGGACAGGGGATTATGGCTATGGCTACACCTTC.

This CDR3 reads CASSPISYEQYF. The DNA of the CDR3 is TGTGCCAGCAGCCCCATATCCTACGAGCAGTACTTC. The chain links TRBV7-9 to TRBJ2-7; no definite D call. Trimming took 5 bases from V and 1 from J, leaving 6 bases between them. Germline V gene data show CDR1 as SEHNR and CDR2 as FQNEAQ (reference sequence). The CDR3 loop spans 12 amino acids.

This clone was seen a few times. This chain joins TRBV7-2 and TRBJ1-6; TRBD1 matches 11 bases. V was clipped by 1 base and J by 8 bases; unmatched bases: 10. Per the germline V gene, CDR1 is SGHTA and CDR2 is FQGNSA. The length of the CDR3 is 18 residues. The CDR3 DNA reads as TGTGCCAGCAGCTTAGTGGGACAGGGGGAGAGTCGTTATTCACCCCTCCACTTT. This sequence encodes CASSLVGQGESRYSPLHF.

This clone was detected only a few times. DNA for the CDR3: TGTGCCAGCAGACTAGCGGGGGCCTCTTACAATGAGCAGTTCTTC. It specifies CASRLAGASYNEQFF. The chain carries TRBV2 and TRBJ2-1, with TRBD2 matching over 11 bases. V trimming: 6 bases; J trimming: 4 bases; junction bases outside the gene matches: 5. The CDR3 totals 15 residues. Per the germline V gene, CDR1 is SNHLY and CDR2 is FYNNEI.

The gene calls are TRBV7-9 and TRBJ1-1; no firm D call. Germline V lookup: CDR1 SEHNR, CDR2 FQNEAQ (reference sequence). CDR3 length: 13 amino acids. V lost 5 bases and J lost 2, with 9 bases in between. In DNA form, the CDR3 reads TGTGCCAGCAGCAGGACGGTTAACACTGAAGCTTTCTTT. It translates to CASSRTVNTEAFF.

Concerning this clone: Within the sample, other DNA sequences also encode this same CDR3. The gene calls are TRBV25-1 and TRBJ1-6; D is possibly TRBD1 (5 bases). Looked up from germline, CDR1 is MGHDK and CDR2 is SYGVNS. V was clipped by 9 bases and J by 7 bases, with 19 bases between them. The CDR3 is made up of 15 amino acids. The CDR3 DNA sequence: TGTGCCAGTGACCAGGGAGCCGCTGCCAATTCACCCCTCCACTTT. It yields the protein CASDQGAAANSPLHF.

The CDR3 sequence: CASSLTRGAYNEQFF. The DNA of the CDR3 is TGCGCCAGCAGCTTGACCCGGGGGGCTTACAATGAGCAGTTCTTC. V and J are TRBV5-1 and TRBJ2-1, with a tentative D call TRBD2 (7 bases). Trimming shortened V by 1 base and J by 4 bases, and 12 bases separated the two germline ends. There are 15 residues in the CDR3. CDR1 is SGHRS and CDR2 is YFSETQ in the germline V gene.

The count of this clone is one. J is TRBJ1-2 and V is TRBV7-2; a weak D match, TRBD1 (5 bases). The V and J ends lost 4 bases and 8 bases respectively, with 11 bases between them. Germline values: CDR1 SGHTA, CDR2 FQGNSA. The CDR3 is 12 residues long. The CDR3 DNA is TGTGCCAGCAGCTCCGTGGGGGTAGGCTACACCTTC. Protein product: CASSSVGVGYTF. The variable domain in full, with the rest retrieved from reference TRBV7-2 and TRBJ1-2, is GAGVSQSPSNKVTEKGKDVELRCDPISGHTALYWYRQSLGQGLEFLIYFQGNSAPDKSGLPSDRFSAERTGGSVSTLTIQRTQQEDSAVYLCASSSVGVGYTFGSGTRLTVV.